The 16 T cell receptor beta chains below all came from one sample that was sequenced in a study of response to subunit inactivated influenza vaccine. TCRdb re-derived calls from the RT-PCR reads in MiXCR, one entry per CDR3 protein. The sample records almost 250,000 distinct CDR3 sequences, 9% to 15% being singletons. This material consisted of non-naive T cells sorted from PBMCs, taken around two weeks before vaccination. These receptors all stem from a man aged 50 to 60 who received an inactivated influenza vaccine.

The rearrangement joins TRBV11-2 to TRBJ2-4, with 9 bases aligning to TRBD1. CDR1 is SGHAT and CDR2 is FQNNGV in the germline V gene. J gave up 2 bases and V 0 bases, and 8 bases lay outside the gene matches. CDR3 length: 18 residues. The CDR3 sequence is CASSLDGTGTGSKNIQYF. Here the CDR3 DNA reads TGTGCCAGCAGCTTAGATGGGACAGGGACGGGGTCCAAAAACATTCAGTACTTC. The whole variable domain, filled in from reference TRBV11-2 and TRBJ2-4, reads EAGVAQSPRYKIIEKRQSVAFWCNPISGHATLYWYQQILGQGPKLLIQFQNNGVVDDSQLPKDRFSAERLKGVDSTLKIQPAKLEDSAVYLCASSLDGTGTGSKNIQYFGAGTRLSVL.

The chain has TRBV3-1 and TRBJ2-5, with 7 bases that match TRBD1. This CDR3 is 14 amino acids long. The germline V gene encodes CDR1 LGHDT and CDR2 YNNKEL (reference sequence). V lost 4 bases, J lost 2 bases, and 4 bases stayed unmatched. CDR3 in DNA: TGTGCCAGCAGCCTAAGGGGGCGGCAAGAGACCCAGTACTTC. As protein: CASSLRGRQETQYF.

In its sample, this clonotype was seen a few times. V and J are TRBV20-1 and TRBJ2-1; D remains ambiguous. Germline lookup yields CDR1 DFQATT and CDR2 SNEGSKA (reference sequence). The CDR3 has 13 residues. Trimming removed 5 bases at V and 6 bases at J, with 14 bases between. The CDR3 DNA reads as TGCAGTGCTCAACTCGTAAGCATCAATGAGCAGTTCTTC. Protein: CSAQLVSINEQFF.

V gene TRBV12-3 or TRBV12-4 combines with J gene TRBJ2-3; 12 positions agree with TRBD2. With 5 bases clipped from V and 2 bases from J, the junction kept 8 bases outside the gene matches. This CDR3 region has 17 residues. The CDR3 sequence: CASSPGTSGGLTDTQYF. The CDR3 bases are TGTGCCAGCAGTCCCGGAACTAGCGGGGGGCTCACAGATACGCAGTATTTT.

The gene calls are TRBV3-1 and TRBJ2-1, with 10 bases that match TRBD1. The CDR3 is 14 residues long. Germline V lookup: CDR1 LGHDT, CDR2 YNNKEL (reference sequence). J lost 8 bases, V lost 4 bases, and 5 bases had no gene match. CDR3 region: CASSPRDRGYEQFF. The CDR3 coding sequence is TGTGCCAGCAGCCCCCGGGACAGGGGTTATGAGCAGTTCTTC.

V usage is TRBV5-5 and J usage is TRBJ1-4; possible D gene TRBD1, 6 bases. CDR3 length: 15 amino acids. The germline CDR1 and CDR2 sequences are SGHKS and YYEKEE (reference sequence). The ends were cut back, 2 bases at V and 3 bases at J, with 11 bases in the middle. This CDR3 is CASSFFQGSNEKLFF. DNA of the CDR3: TGTGCCAGCAGCTTTTTTCAGGGGTCTAATGAAAAACTGTTTTTT.

This clonotype was detected ten times or more. This chain uses TRBV12-3 or TRBV12-4 with TRBJ1-6; 7 bases are a match to TRBD1. The CDR3 is 13 amino acids. V lost 4 bases to trimming and J lost 6 bases; unmatched junction nucleotides: 0. CDR3 in DNA: TGTGCCAGCAGTTACAGGGGTAATTCACCCCTCCACTTT. It yields the protein CASSYRGNSPLHF.

V and J are TRBV30 and TRBJ2-2; TRBD1 agrees at 7 bases. Germline trimming cut 3 bases from V and 5 bases from J; bases unmatched to any gene: 6. The CDR3 has 14 residues. Germline CDR1 reads GTSNPN; CDR2 reads SVGIG (reference sequence). This CDR3 is CAWSLGQPTGELFF. The CDR3 bases are TGTGCCTGGAGCTTGGGACAGCCAACCGGGGAGCTGTTTTTT.

This clonotype was found many times. This rearrangement joins TRBV5-1 to TRBJ2-1; possibly TRBD1 for D (6 bases). V lost 2 bases and J lost 5, with 11 bases in between. CDR3 length equals 14 residues. The germline V gene encodes CDR1 SGHRS and CDR2 YFSETQ. For the CDR3, the DNA is TGCGCCAGCAGCTTTAGGACAGTGAACAATGAGCAGTTCTTC. It translates to CASSFRTVNNEQFF.

The chain uses TRBV6-1 and TRBJ1-6, with 10 positions matching TRBD1. The CDR3 length is 16 residues. CDR1 MNHNS and CDR2 SASEGT come from the germline V gene. The J segment lost 6 bases and the V segment lost 6 bases, leaving 8 bases of the junction unmatched. DNA of the CDR3: TGTGCCAGCAGCCGCGCGACAGGGGGCGGTAATTCACCCCTCCACTTT. Protein: CASSRATGGGNSPLHF.

The V gene is TRBV28, the J gene TRBJ1-2; D is undetermined. The germline V and J ends were trimmed by 7 bases and 4 bases, with 16 bases remaining between them. There are 14 residues in the CDR3. CDR1 is MDHEN and CDR2 is SYDVKM in the germline V gene. The CDR3 region is CASTPPGIIYGYTF. For the CDR3, the DNA is TGTGCCAGCACCCCCCCGGGGATAATCTATGGCTACACCTTC.

This clonotype was seen only a few times. The CDR3 DNA follows: TGTGCCACCAGTGAATGGACCCTTGAAAAGGGGAACACCGGGGAGCTGTTTTTT. Amino acids: CATSEWTLEKGNTGELFF. The V call is TRBV24-1, the J call TRBJ2-2; D gene unclear. The ends were cut back, 4 bases at V and 1 base at J, with 18 bases in the middle. CDR1 and CDR2 (germline): KGHDR, SFDVKD. The length of the CDR3 is 18 residues.

This clonotype was observed a handful of times. The V and J genes are TRBV2 and TRBJ1-2; D is ambiguous. V lost 8 bases to trimming and J lost 1 base, with 5 bases between them. CDR1 is SNHLY, CDR2 FYNNEI, per germline. This CDR3 is 11 amino acids long. The CDR3 protein is CASRRNYGYTF. The CDR3 bases are TGTGCCAGCCGGCGTAACTATGGCTACACCTTC.

In its sample, this clonotype was seen many times. The chain uses TRBV4-3 and TRBJ2-3, with TRBD2 matching over 15 bases. V shed 3 bases, J shed 1 base, and the junction held 8 bases outside the gene matches. Germline CDR1 reads LGHNA; CDR2 reads YSLEER. There are 19 residues in the CDR3. This CDR3 is CASSQTGLAGGGGTDTQYF. In DNA form, the CDR3 reads TGCGCCAGCAGCCAGACGGGACTAGCGGGAGGAGGGGGCACAGATACGCAGTATTTT.

This clonotype was found a few times. The CDR3: CASSEWRTGGTYEQYF. The DNA for the CDR3 is TGCGCCAGCAGCGAATGGCGGACAGGGGGGACCTACGAGCAGTACTTC. The genes are TRBV5-1 and TRBJ2-7, with 10 bases matching TRBD1. Germline V gene lookup returns CDR1 SGHRS and CDR2 YFSETQ. The V segment lost 4 bases and the J segment 2 bases; nucleotides outside the gene matches: 9. The CDR3 has 16 residues.

In its sample, this clonotype was seen a few times. J is TRBJ2-5 and V is TRBV20-1; no reliable D call. CDR1 is DFQATT and CDR2 is SNEGSKA in the germline V gene (reference sequence). This CDR3 has 13 amino acids. V lost 2 bases to trimming and J lost 7 bases, with 14 bases between them. The CDR3 reads CSARSSTVGTQYF. Here the CDR3 DNA reads TGCAGTGCTAGATCCTCGACGGTGGGGACCCAGTACTTC.